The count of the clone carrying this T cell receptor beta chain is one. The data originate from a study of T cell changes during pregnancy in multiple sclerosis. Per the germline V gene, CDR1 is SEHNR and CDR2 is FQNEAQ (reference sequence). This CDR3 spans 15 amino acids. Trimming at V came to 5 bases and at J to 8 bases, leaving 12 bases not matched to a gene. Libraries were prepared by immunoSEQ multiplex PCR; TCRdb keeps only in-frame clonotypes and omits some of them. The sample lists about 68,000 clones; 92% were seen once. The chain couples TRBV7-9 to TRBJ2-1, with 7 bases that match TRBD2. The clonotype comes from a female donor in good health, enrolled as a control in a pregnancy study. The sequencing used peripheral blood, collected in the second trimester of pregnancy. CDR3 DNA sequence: TGTGCCAGCAGCCGTGGACTAGTGCCTCGCGATGAGCAGTTCTTC. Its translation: CASSRGLVPRDEQFF.